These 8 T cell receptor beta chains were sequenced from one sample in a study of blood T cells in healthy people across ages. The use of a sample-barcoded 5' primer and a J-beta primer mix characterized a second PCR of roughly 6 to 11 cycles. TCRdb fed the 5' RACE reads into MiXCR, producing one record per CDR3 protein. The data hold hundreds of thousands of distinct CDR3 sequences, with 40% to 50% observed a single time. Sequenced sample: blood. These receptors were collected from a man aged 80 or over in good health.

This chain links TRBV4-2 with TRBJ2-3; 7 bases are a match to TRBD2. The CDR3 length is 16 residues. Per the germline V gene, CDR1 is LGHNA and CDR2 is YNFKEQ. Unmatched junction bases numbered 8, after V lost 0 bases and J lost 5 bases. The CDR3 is CASSQDRTGGLDTQYF. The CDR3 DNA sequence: TGTGCCAGCAGCCAAGATCGGACGGGAGGTCTAGATACGCAGTATTTT.

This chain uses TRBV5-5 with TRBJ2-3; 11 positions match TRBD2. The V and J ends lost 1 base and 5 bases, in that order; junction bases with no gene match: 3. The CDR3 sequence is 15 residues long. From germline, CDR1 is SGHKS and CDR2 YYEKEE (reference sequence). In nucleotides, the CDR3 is TGTGCCAGCAGCTTGATGACTAGCGGGGAAGATACGCAGTATTTT. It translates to CASSLMTSGEDTQYF.

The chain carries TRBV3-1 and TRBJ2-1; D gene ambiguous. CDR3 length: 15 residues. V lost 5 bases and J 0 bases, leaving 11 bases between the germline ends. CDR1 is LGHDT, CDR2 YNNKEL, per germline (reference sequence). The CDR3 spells CASSSTPVSYNEQFF. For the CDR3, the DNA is TGTGCCAGCAGCAGTACTCCGGTCTCCTACAATGAGCAGTTCTTC.

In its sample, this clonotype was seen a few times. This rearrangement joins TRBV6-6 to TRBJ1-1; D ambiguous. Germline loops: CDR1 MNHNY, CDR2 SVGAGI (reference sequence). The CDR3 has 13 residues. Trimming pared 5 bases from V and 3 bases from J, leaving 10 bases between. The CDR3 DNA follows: TGTGCCAGCAGTCTTGACGTGGACACTGAAGCTTTCTTT. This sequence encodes CASSLDVDTEAFF.

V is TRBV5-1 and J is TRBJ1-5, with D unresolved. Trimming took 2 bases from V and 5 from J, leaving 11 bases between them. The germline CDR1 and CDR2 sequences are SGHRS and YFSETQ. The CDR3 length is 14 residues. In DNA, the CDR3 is TGCGCCAGCAGCTTCGGTGGCCGGGATCAGCCCCAGCATTTT. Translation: CASSFGGRDQPQHF.

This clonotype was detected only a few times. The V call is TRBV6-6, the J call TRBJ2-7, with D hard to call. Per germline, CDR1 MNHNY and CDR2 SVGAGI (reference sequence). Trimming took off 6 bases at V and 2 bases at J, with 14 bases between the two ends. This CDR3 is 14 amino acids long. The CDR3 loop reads CASSPAKVTYEQYF. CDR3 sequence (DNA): TGTGCCAGCAGCCCCGCTAAGGTAACCTACGAGCAGTACTTC.

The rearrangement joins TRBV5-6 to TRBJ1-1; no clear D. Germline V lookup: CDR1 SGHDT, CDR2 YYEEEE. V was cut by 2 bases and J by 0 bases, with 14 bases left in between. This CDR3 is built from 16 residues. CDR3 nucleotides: TGTGCCAGCAGCTTTGGTTCATCGAGGATGAACACTGAAGCTTTCTTT. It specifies CASSFGSSRMNTEAFF.

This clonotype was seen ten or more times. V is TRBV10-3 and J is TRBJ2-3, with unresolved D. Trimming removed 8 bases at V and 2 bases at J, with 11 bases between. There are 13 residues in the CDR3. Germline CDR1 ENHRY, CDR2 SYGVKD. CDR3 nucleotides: TGTGCCATCCAGGCAGGATCCACAGATACGCAGTATTTT. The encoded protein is CAIQAGSTDTQYF.